The source of this TCR beta chain is a study of blood T cell repertoires in COVID-19. Under the authors' procedure: Reference gene primer amplification yielded estimated nucleated cell counts. Generated by immunoSEQ multiplex PCR, the TCRdb table keeps only in-frame clones and is missing some. V, J and clone size are those of that table, while D and trimming were read from the DNA. Of approximately 200,000 clones listed, 80% to 90% are singletons. Specimen: PBMCs or T cells enriched from blood (not recorded which). The source is a woman under 30 in a cohort exposed to, infected with or recovered from COVID-19 (not recorded which).

CDR3 nucleotide sequence: TGTGCCAGCTCACCAACAGGGGGGACTGAAGCTTTCTTT. Its translation is CASSPTGGTEAFF. V is TRBV18 and J is TRBJ1-1, with 8 nucleotides matching TRBD1. Germline V gene sequence: CDR1 KGHSH, CDR2 LQKENI. The V segment lost 2 bases and the J segment 5 bases; nucleotides outside the gene matches: 1. The CDR3 totals 13 residues.